One sample yielded the 5 T cell receptor beta chains listed below, sequenced in a study of preoperative IRX-2 immunotherapy in early breast cancer. Generated by immunoSEQ multiplex PCR, the TCRdb table keeps only in-frame clones and is missing some. In the table there are some 99,000 clones, 70% to 90% of which are singletons. Sample treatment: preoperative locoregional IRX-2 cytokine immunotherapy. This specimen was tumor tissue, taken after IRX-2 immunotherapy. Receptor source: a human donor with breast cancer.

This clone was observed a few times. The chain uses TRBV11-3 and TRBJ1-5, with 8 bases lining up with TRBD1. The CDR3 is 15 residues long. The germline V gene has CDR1 SGHNT and CDR2 YENEEA. V lost 3 bases and J lost 7; bases outside the gene matches: 8. CDR3 DNA sequence: TGTGCCAGCAGCTTGTTAGTGACAGGGGACCAGCCCCAGCATTTT. It yields the protein CASSLLVTGDQPQHF.

The chain links TRBV18 to TRBJ2-7; TRBD1 agrees at 9 bases. V shed 8 bases and J 5 bases; nucleotides not matched to a gene: 7. CDR3 length: 13 residues. Germline CDR1 KGHSH, CDR2 LQKENI. The CDR3 is CASQGQGSDEQYF. DNA of the CDR3: TGTGCCAGCCAGGGACAGGGAAGCGACGAGCAGTACTTC.

The chain links TRBV5-1 to TRBJ1-2, with a tentative D call TRBD1 (5 bases). Germline V gene lookup returns CDR1 SGHRS and CDR2 YFSETQ. The CDR3 has 15 amino acids. V was shortened by 3 bases and J by 0 bases, with 12 bases between the two germline ends. The CDR3 nucleotides read TGCGCCAGCAGCTCGGGGGGAGCGCCTAACTATGGCTACACCTTC. Its translation is CASSSGGAPNYGYTF.

The rearrangement joins TRBV11-3 to TRBJ2-5, with 9 bases fitting TRBD1. Germline V lookup: CDR1 SGHNT, CDR2 YENEEA. The CDR3 covers 14 residues. With V trimmed by 5 bases and J by 1 base, 2 bases remained unmatched. The CDR3 sequence is CASSLGQGQETQYF. In DNA form, the CDR3 reads TGTGCCAGCAGCCTGGGACAGGGCCAAGAGACCCAGTACTTC.

This chain uses TRBV28 with TRBJ1-5; D remains ambiguous. Germline V lookup: CDR1 MDHEN, CDR2 SYDVKM. V was trimmed by 8 bases and J by 1 base, leaving 12 bases between them. CDR3 length: 14 residues. The CDR3 is CASRERLSNQPQHF. CDR3 DNA sequence: TGTGCCAGCCGGGAGAGGTTGAGCAATCAGCCCCAGCATTTT.